This T cell receptor (beta chain) was retrieved from a study of CD8 T cells in ankylosing spondylitis. TCRdb fed the 5' RACE reads into MiXCR, producing one record per CDR3 protein. The sample has about 750,000 distinct CDR3 sequences, around 17% seen once. Losses at the gene ends were 0 bases for V and 10 bases for J; bases not matched to a gene: 11. Germline V lookup: CDR1 LGHNA, CDR2 YSLEER. This CDR3 contains 16 residues. This clonotype was observed a few times. Its antigen is not identified. General study findings and limits: A motif in TCR beta, a set of 8 or 9 highly homologous variants, appeared characteristic of ankylosing spondylitis blood.

The chain combines TRBV4-3 with TRBJ2-1; TRBD1 aligns across 8 bases. The source of this sequence is a male donor with ankylosing spondylitis. The source material was blood, either unsorted or a sorted T cell fraction (not recorded which). The CDR3 spells CASSQDRQGASREQFF. The CDR3 nucleotides read TGCGCCAGCAGCCAAGATCGGCAGGGGGCGTCTCGCGAGCAGTTCTTC.